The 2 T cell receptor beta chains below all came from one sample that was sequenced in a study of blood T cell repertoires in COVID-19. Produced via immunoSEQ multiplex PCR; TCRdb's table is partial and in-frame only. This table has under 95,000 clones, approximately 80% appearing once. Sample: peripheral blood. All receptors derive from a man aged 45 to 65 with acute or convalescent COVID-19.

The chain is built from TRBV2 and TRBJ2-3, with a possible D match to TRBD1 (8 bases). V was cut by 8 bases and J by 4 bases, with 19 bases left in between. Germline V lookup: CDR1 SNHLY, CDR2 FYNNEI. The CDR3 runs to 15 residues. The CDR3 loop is CASRSDRGGADTQYF. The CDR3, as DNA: TGTGCCAGCCGCTCCGACAGGGGAGGGGCAGATACGCAGTATTTT.

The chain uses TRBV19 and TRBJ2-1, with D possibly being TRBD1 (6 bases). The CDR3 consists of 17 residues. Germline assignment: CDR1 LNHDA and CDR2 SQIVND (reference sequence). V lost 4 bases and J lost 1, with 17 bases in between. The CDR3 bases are TGTGCCAGTAGTACCCCCAAGACAGGAATATCCTACAATGAGCAGTTCTTC. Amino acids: CASSTPKTGISYNEQFF.